This T cell receptor beta chain comes out of a study of neurological immune-mediated disorders. CD4+ or CD8+ T cells, 950,000 to 1,000,000 per library, were used for sorted libraries. The V and J ends lost 0 bases and 9 bases, in that order; junction bases with no gene match: 8. The length of the CDR3 is 15 residues. Germline V gene sequence: CDR1 LGHDT, CDR2 YNNKEL (reference sequence). The cDNA came from 5'RACE, which used 10-nucleotide random UMIs. One entry per CDR3 protein, called by TCRdb with MiXCR from the 5' RACE reads. Here the sample spans about 38,000 distinct CDR3 sequences, roughly 11% being singletons. This clonotype was observed many times. Its specificity is not known. The study's findings and limits: HTLV-1-associated myelopathy showed the most TCR clonal expansion; multiple sclerosis the least, below healthy controls. Among expanded clones, no CDR3 amino acid sequences were shared across subjects, a pattern suggesting private repertoires in all groups.

The sequence was obtained from a woman younger than 45 with HTLV-1-associated myelopathy (HAM/TSP). What was sequenced was CD4+ T cells from blood. The J gene is TRBJ2-4, the V gene TRBV3-1; 7 bases are a match to TRBD2. The CDR3 sequence: CASSQDWQRGGIQYF. CDR3 nucleotides: TGTGCCAGCAGCCAAGATTGGCAGCGGGGCGGCATTCAGTACTTC.